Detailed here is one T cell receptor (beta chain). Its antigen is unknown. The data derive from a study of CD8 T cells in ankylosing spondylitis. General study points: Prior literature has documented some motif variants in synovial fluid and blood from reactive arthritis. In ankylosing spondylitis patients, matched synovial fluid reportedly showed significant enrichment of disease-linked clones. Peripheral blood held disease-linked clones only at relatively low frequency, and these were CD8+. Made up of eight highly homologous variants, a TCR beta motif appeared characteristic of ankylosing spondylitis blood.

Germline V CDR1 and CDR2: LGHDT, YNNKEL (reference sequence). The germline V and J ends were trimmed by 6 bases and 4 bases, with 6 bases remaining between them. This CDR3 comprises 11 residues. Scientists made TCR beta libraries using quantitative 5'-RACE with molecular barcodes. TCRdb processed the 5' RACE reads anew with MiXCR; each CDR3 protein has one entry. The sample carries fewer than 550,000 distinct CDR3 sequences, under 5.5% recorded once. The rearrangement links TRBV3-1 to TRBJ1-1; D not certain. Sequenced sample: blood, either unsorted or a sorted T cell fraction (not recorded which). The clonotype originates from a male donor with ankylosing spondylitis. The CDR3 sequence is CASRAGTEAFF. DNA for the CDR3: TGTGCCAGCAGAGCAGGCACTGAAGCTTTCTTT.